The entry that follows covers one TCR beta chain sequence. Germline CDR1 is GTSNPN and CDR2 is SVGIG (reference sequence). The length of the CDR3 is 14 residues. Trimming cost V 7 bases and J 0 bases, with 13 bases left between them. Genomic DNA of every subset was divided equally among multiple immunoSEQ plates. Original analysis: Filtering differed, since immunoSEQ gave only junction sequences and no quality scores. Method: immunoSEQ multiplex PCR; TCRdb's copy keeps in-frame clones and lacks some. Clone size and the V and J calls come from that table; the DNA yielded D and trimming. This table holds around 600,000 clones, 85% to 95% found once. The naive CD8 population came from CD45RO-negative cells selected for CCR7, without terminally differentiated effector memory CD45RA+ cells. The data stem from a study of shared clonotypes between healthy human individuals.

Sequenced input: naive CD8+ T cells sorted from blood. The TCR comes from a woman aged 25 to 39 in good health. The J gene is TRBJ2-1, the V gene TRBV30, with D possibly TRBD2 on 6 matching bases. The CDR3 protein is CAFLGGSSYNEQFF. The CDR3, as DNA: TGTGCCTTCCTGGGGGGAAGCTCCTACAATGAGCAGTTCTTC.